These 18 T cell receptor beta chains came from one sample sequenced in a study of CD8+CD57+ T cells in acquired aplastic anemia (dated by TCRdb to 2016 to 2018). The sequencer listed for this sample is Illumina HiSeq 2000. Genomic DNA served as template for TCR beta VDJ combination and CDR3 sequence profiling. The public reads were quality trimmed at Q25 with fastp and then assembled into clones with MiXCR by TCRdb, keeping productive beta chains. Under each unique CDR3 protein, matching rows form one entry showing the most common genes and DNA. A total of some 200,000 distinct CDR3 sequences appear in this sample, 61% of them only once. The ten largest clones take up 29% of the sample. The sequenced material came from sorted CD4+, CD8+, or CD8+CD57+ T cells (not recorded which) from PBMCs. Receptors originate from a human donor in good health.

This clonotype was recorded only once. The CDR3 DNA sequence: TGCAGTGCTCGAACCGGGACATCTTTGGGTGAGCAGTTCTTC. Translated, it gives CSARTGTSLGEQFF. This chain links TRBV20-1 with TRBJ2-1; maybe TRBD1 (6 bases). Trimming removed 5 bases from V and 9 bases from J, with 20 bases in between. Germline V CDR1 and CDR2: DFQATT, SNEGSKA (reference sequence). This CDR3 has 14 amino acids.

The V call is TRBV29-1, the J call TRBJ1-1; perhaps TRBD1 as D (5 bases). V dropped 4 bases and J dropped 5 bases, with 14 bases sitting between them. CDR3 length: 13 residues. Germline assignment: CDR1 SQVTM and CDR2 ANQGSEA. CDR3 sequence reads: CSVGRGSGTEAFF. The CDR3 DNA reads TGCAGCGTTGGACGCGGGTCAGGGACTGAAGCTTTCTTT.

V is TRBV2 and J is TRBJ1-6; possible D gene TRBD1, 5 bases. The germline V gene encodes CDR1 SNHLY and CDR2 FYNNEI. This CDR3 spans 17 amino acids. Trimming shortened V by 8 bases and J by 0 bases, and 17 bases separated the two germline ends. This chain's CDR3 is CASLKGPPSSYNSPLHF. As DNA, the CDR3 is TGTGCCAGCCTCAAGGGACCGCCGAGCTCCTATAATTCACCCCTCCACTTT. The variable domain in full, with the rest retrieved from reference TRBV2 and TRBJ1-6, is EPEVTQTPSHQVTQMGQEVILRCVPISNHLYFYWYRQILGQKVEFLVSFYNNEISEKSEIFDDQFSVERPDGSNFTLKIRSTKLEDSAMYFCASLKGPPSSYNSPLHFGNGTRLTVT.

J is TRBJ2-7 and V is TRBV20-1, with 8 bases that match TRBD2. Trimming took 2 bases from V and 4 from J; bases not matched to a gene: 7. Per the germline V gene, CDR1 is DFQATT and CDR2 is SNEGSKA (reference sequence). This CDR3 region has 14 residues. This CDR3 reads CSARYISGTYEQYF. CDR3 DNA: TGCAGTGCTAGATACATTAGCGGGACTTACGAGCAGTACTTC.

The V call is TRBV10-1, the J call TRBJ2-7; possibly TRBD1 or TRBD2 for D (5 bases each). CDR3 length: 15 residues. Germline CDR1 WNHNN, CDR2 SYGVQD (reference sequence). The V end was cut by 3 bases, the J end by 2 bases, with 14 bases between. CDR3 nucleotides: TGCGCCAGCAGTGATATGGGGGTAGAAACCTACGAGCAGTACTTC. Translating gives CASSDMGVETYEQYF.

The table lists this clonotype with many counts. The chain carries TRBV9 and TRBJ2-1, with D hard to call. The germline V and J ends were trimmed by 0 bases and 4 bases, with 11 bases remaining between them. The CDR3 is made up of 15 amino acids. Germline V gene lookup returns CDR1 SGDLS and CDR2 YYNGEE. The CDR3 region has the DNA TGTGCCAGCAGCGTAGACCCGGAAGGTTACAATGAGCAGTTCTTC. As protein: CASSVDPEGYNEQFF.

This clonotype was picked up one time. V gene TRBV5-8 combines with J gene TRBJ2-2; TRBD2 matches 12 bases. Germline values: CDR1 SGHTS, CDR2 YDEGEE. The CDR3 has 18 residues. The junction had 10 bases not matched to a gene; V was cut back by 3 bases and J by 4 bases. The CDR3 DNA reads as TGTGCCAGCAGCTCCGGACTAGCGGGGCGAAGGAGCACCGGGGAGCTGTTTTTT. Protein: CASSSGLAGRRSTGELFF.

This clonotype was observed a few times. The chain links TRBV10-2 to TRBJ2-1; TRBD2 aligns across 7 bases. Germline V CDR1 and CDR2: WSHSY, SAAADI. Trimming took 9 bases from V and 4 from J; bases not matched to a gene: 6. This CDR3 is 13 amino acids long. The CDR3 loop reads CASSSGEYNEQFF. CDR3 DNA: TGCGCCAGTTCGAGCGGGGAATACAATGAGCAGTTCTTC.

The rearrangement links TRBV9 to TRBJ1-6; TRBD1 aligns across 9 bases. The V gene's germline CDR1 is SGDLS and CDR2 YYNGEE. The CDR3 is 14 amino acids. After removal of 4 bases from V and 9 bases from J, the junction contained 5 bases not matched to a gene. The CDR3 loop is CASSQLDRGSPLHF. DNA of the CDR3: TGTGCCAGCAGCCAGCTGGACAGGGGTTCACCCCTCCACTTT.

The J gene is TRBJ1-6, the V gene TRBV6-2 or TRBV6-3; the D is unclear. V lost 10 bases, J lost 2 bases, and 15 bases lay in between. Germline CDR1 reads MNHEY; CDR2 reads SVGEGT. The CDR3 contains 15 residues. The CDR3, as DNA: TGTGCCACGCGAATCGTGGGAACCTATAATTCACCCCTCCACTTT. It translates to CATRIVGTYNSPLHF.

In this sample, this clonotype turned up many times. The CDR3 sequence is CASSTDDSHYEQYF. The CDR3 DNA reads as TGTGCCAGCAGCACAGACGACAGCCACTACGAGCAGTACTTC. V and J are TRBV5-8 and TRBJ2-7, with D maybe TRBD1 (5 bases). Germline V gene lookup returns CDR1 SGHTS and CDR2 YDEGEE. CDR3 length equals 14 residues. The V and J ends lost 4 bases and 3 bases respectively, with 14 bases between them.

J is TRBJ2-1 and V is TRBV6-1; D not certain. The CDR3 is made up of 12 amino acids. CDR1 is MNHNS, CDR2 SASEGT, per germline. Trimming shortened V by 6 bases and J by 9 bases, and 12 bases separated the two germline ends. The CDR3 sequence is CASRYITGEQFF. The CDR3 DNA reads as TGTGCCAGCAGGTATATTACGGGTGAGCAGTTCTTC.

This clonotype showed up just a few times. An end of the junction differs from the germline gene, which may be a read error. The V call is TRBV6-5, the J call TRBJ1-1; the D gene is possibly TRBD1 (6 bases). Germline CDR1 and CDR2: MNHEY and SVGAGI. The CDR3 loop spans 16 amino acids. CDR3 sequence reads: CAISESGGDMNTEAFF. In DNA, the CDR3 is TGTGCCATCAGTGAGTCGGGGGGCGACATGAACACTGAAGCTTTCTTT.

The gene calls are TRBV19 and TRBJ2-7; no definite D call. Germline loops: CDR1 LNHDA, CDR2 SQIVND (reference sequence). The CDR3 has 13 amino acids. With 5 bases removed from V and 7 bases from J, the gap between germline ends came to 15 bases. The CDR3 reads CASSPRLLWEQYF. Written as DNA, the CDR3 is TGTGCCAGTAGTCCTAGACTGCTATGGGAGCAGTACTTC.

This chain joins TRBV2 and TRBJ2-1; TRBD2 might be the D (6 bases). This CDR3 has 13 residues. V was shortened by 6 bases and J by 8 bases, with 14 bases between the two germline ends. CDR1 is SNHLY, CDR2 FYNNEI, per germline. The CDR3 region has the DNA TGTGCCAGCAGAGAAACTAGCTTCGATGAGCAGTTCTTC. Translated: CASRETSFDEQFF. The full variable domain, in which reference TRBV2 and TRBJ2-1 provide the parts outside the CDR3, is EPEVTQTPSHQVTQMGQEVILRCVPISNHLYFYWYRQILGQKVEFLVSFYNNEISEKSEIFDDQFSVERPDGSNFTLKIRSTKLEDSAMYFCASRETSFDEQFFGPGTRLTVL.

The V call is TRBV7-2, the J call TRBJ2-7; no definite D call. The CDR3 extends over 15 amino acids. Trimming took 5 bases from V and 4 from J, leaving 18 bases between them. Germline-derived CDR1 and CDR2 are SGHTA and FQGNSA. The CDR3: CASSPRVGFEYEQYF. For the CDR3, the DNA is TGTGCCAGCAGCCCCCGTGTGGGGTTCGAGTACGAGCAGTACTTC. Complete variable domain (other parts from reference TRBV7-2 and TRBJ2-7): GAGVSQSPSNKVTEKGKDVELRCDPISGHTALYWYRQSLGQGLEFLIYFQGNSAPDKSGLPSDRFSAERTGGSVSTLTIQRTQQEDSAVYLCASSPRVGFEYEQYFGPGTRLTVT.

This clonotype has a count of ten or more. The rearrangement links TRBV19 to TRBJ1-2; tentatively, D is TRBD1 (5 bases). The germline CDR1 and CDR2 sequences are LNHDA and SQIVND (reference sequence). CDR3 size: 12 residues. Trimming removed 7 bases at V and 12 bases at J, with 18 bases between. The CDR3 here is CASTDRAEGHTF. The CDR3 DNA reads as TGTGCCAGTACCGACAGAGCCGAGGGCCACACCTTC.

This clonotype occurred once. The rearrangement uses TRBV20-1 and TRBJ2-1; D may be TRBD2 (7 bases). The CDR3 covers 15 residues. CDR1 is DFQATT and CDR2 is SNEGSKA in the germline V gene (reference sequence). V shed 3 bases and J shed 8 bases, with 20 bases lying between them. This CDR3 reads CSARDFEGGVDEQFF. In DNA form, the CDR3 reads TGCAGTGCTAGGGACTTCGAGGGGGGGGTCGATGAGCAGTTCTTC.